Below are 2 T cell receptor beta chains sequenced from a single sample in a study of blood T cell repertoires in COVID-19 (dated by TCRdb to the early 2020s). Library preparation employed the immunoSEQ multiplex PCR assay. Not all clones reach the TCRdb copy of this immuneACCESS table, which keeps in-frame sequences only. Checked studies attribute under half of the gap to unresolved V genes and leave the rest unexplained. This sample has under 300,000 clones in its table, and roughly 91% of those were observed once. The top ten clones comprise under 2.5% of the sample. Sequencing used PBMCs or T cells enriched from blood (not recorded which). These receptors originate from a woman aged 55-70 years in a cohort exposed to, infected with or recovered from COVID-19 (not recorded which).

The count of this clone is one. The rearrangement joins TRBV28 to TRBJ1-6, with D possibly TRBD1 on 6 matching bases. The germline V and J ends were trimmed by 6 bases and 7 bases, with 13 bases remaining between them. Germline V CDR1 and CDR2: MDHEN, SYDVKM. The CDR3 consists of 14 residues. The CDR3 loop is CASRLGQRNSPLHF. DNA for the CDR3: TGTGCCAGCAGATTAGGACAGAGAAATTCACCCCTCCACTTT.

This clone has only a few counts. J is TRBJ2-1 and V is TRBV24-1; no clear D. This CDR3 is built from 14 residues. The germline V gene has CDR1 KGHDR and CDR2 SFDVKD. Trimming pared 4 bases from V and 4 bases from J, leaving 10 bases between. The CDR3 bases are TGTGCCACCAGTGACCCCCTCTTGTACAATGAGCAGTTCTTC. It is translated as CATSDPLLYNEQFF.